The clone carrying this T cell receptor beta chain has a count of ten or more. The antigen is unknown. TCRdb re-analyzed the PCR reads using MiXCR. The table has 20,000 or so clones, about 14% seen once. The entire patient cohort was treatment-naive prior to thyroid surgery. This record comes from a study of metastatic and nonmetastatic thyroid tumors. Study details: Repertoire data that came from the blood and tumor or nodule tissue of malignant and benign thyroid patients were compared.

The CDR3 runs to 13 residues. CDR1 is SQVTM and CDR2 is ANQGSEA in the germline V gene. V was trimmed by 4 bases and J by 12 bases, leaving 19 bases between them. Study-wide findings and caveats: TCR beta diversity was reportedly significantly higher in malignant thyroid tumors than benign nodules, in blood and tumor.

Sequenced: tumor tissue. The clonotype comes from a female donor with papillary thyroid cancer or a benign thyroid nodule (not recorded which). Some clones in this sample may be carry-over from other donors' samples. The chain links TRBV29-1 to TRBJ2-1; either TRBD1 or TRBD2 may fit D (5 bases each). The CDR3 loop is CSVGGDGGFRQFF. CDR3 bases: TGCAGCGTTGGAGGGGACGGTGGCTTCAGGCAGTTCTTC.